This TCR beta chain was recorded in a study of CD4 T cells in relation to SARS-CoV-2 and coronaviruses. Study context: PBMCs were cultured with antigen for roughly 11 days before TCR beta sequencing.

Data came from immunoSEQ multiplex PCR; TCRdb stores just in-frame clones and leaves some out. The data show more than 15,000 clones, 78% seen once. CD4+ T cells from unexposed donors were obtained before the COVID-19 pandemic (2011-2018). CD4+ T cells were isolated from the cells after 10 days of culture. CDR3 length: 14 amino acids. Looked up from germline, CDR1 is MGHDK and CDR2 is SYGVNS. V lost 5 bases, J lost 4 bases, and 12 bases lay in between. To note about this clone: No antigen is known for it.

This receptor was taken from a human donor in good health. The V and J genes are TRBV25-1 and TRBJ1-3; possible D gene TRBD1, 6 bases. Sequencing input: CD4+ T cells from PBMCs, cultured in vitro. The CDR3 loop reads CASSSAGAGNTIYF. Here the CDR3 DNA reads TGTGCCAGCAGTTCCGCAGGGGCCGGAAACACCATATATTTT. The whole variable domain, remainder taken from reference TRBV25-1 and TRBJ1-3, is EADIYQTPRYLVIGTGKKITLECSQTMGHDKMYWYQQDPGMELHLIHYSYGVNSTEKGDLSSESTVSRIRTEHFPLTLESARPSHTSQYLCASSSAGAGNTIYFGEGSWLTVV.